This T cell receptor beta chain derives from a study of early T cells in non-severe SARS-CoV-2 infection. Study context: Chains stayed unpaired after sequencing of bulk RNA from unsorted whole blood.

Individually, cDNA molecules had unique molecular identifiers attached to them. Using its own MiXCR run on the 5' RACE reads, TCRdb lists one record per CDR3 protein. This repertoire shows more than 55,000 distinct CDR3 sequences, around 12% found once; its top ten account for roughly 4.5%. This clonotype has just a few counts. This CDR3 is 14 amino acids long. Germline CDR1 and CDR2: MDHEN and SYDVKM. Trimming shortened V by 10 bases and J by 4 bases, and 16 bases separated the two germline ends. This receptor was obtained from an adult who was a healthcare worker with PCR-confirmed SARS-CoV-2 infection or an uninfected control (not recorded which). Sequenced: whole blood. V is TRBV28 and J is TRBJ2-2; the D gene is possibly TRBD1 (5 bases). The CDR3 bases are TGTGCCACCTCACCGACAGCGTCCACCGGGGAGCTGTTTTTT. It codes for CATSPTASTGELFF.